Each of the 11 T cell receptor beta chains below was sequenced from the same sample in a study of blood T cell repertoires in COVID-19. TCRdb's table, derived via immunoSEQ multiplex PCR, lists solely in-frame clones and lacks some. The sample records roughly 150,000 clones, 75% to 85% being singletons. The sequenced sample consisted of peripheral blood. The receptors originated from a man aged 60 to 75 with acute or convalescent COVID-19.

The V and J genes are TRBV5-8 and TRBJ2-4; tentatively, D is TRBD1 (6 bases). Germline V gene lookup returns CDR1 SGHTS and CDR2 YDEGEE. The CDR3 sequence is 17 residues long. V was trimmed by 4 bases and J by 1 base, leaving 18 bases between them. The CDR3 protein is CASSHLQGTGAKNIQYF. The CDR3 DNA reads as TGTGCCAGCAGCCACCTGCAGGGGACCGGGGCCAAAAACATTCAGTACTTC.

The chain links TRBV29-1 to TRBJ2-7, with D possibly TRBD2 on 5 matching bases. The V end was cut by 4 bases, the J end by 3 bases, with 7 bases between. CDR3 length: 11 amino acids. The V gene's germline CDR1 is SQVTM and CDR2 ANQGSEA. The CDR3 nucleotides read TGCAGCGTTGCAACTAGCTACGAGCAGTACTTC. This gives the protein CSVATSYEQYF.

CDR3 sequence: CASSPGQGNSYEQYF. Written as DNA, the CDR3 is TGTGCCAGCAGTCCCGGACAGGGGAACTCCTACGAGCAGTACTTC. The rearrangement uses TRBV6-5 and TRBJ2-7, with 9 bases lining up with TRBD1. Germline CDR1 reads MNHEY; CDR2 reads SVGAGI. This CDR3 contains 15 residues. Trimming removed 5 bases from V and 0 bases from J; junction bases left unmatched: 5.

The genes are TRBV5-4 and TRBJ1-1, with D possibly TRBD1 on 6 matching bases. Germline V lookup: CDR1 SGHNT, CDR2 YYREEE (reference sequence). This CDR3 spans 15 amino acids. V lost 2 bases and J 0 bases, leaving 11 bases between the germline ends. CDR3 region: CASSLTGPMNTEAFF. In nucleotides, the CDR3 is TGTGCCAGCAGCTTAACAGGGCCAATGAACACTGAAGCTTTCTTT.

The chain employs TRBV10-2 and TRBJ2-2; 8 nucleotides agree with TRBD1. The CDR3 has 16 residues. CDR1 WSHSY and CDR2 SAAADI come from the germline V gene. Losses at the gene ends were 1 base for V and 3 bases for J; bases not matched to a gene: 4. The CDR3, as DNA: TGCGCCAGCAGTGAGTACCAGGGGGCGGACACCGGGGAGCTGTTTTTT. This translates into CASSEYQGADTGELFF.

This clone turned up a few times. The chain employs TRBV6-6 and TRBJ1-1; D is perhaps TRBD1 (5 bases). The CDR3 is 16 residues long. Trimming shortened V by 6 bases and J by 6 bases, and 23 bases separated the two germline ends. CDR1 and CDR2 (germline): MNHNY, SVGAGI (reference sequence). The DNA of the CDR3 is TGTGCCAGCAGCTCAACTCTAGGAGGGGAGAAGGCTGAAGCTTTCTTT. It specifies CASSSTLGGEKAEAFF.

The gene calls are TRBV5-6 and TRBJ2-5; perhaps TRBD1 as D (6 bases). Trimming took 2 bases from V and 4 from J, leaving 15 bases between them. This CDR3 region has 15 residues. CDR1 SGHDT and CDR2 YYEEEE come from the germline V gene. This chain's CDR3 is CASSLLRGNGETQYF. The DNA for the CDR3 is TGTGCCAGCAGCTTACTCAGGGGTAATGGAGAGACCCAGTACTTC.

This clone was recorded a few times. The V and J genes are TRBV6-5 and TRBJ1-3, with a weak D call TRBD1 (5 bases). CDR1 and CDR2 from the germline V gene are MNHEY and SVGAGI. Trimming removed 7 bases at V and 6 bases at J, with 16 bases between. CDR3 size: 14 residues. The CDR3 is CASTAGVWENTIYF. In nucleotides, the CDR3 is TGTGCCAGCACCGCGGGGGTTTGGGAAAACACCATATATTTT.

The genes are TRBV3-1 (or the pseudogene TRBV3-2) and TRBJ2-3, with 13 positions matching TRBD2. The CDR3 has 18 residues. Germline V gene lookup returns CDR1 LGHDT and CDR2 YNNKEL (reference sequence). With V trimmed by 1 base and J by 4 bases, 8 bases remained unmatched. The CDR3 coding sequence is TGTGCCAGCAGCCAAGGGACTAGCGGGGGCCAATCCGCAGATACGCAGTATTTT. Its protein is CASSQGTSGGQSADTQYF.

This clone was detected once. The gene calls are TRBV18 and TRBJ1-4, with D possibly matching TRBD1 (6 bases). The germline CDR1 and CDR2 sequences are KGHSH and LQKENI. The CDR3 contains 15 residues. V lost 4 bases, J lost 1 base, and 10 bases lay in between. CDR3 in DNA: TGTGCCAGCTCACGGCTACAGGGAACTAATGAAAAACTGTTTTTT. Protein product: CASSRLQGTNEKLFF.

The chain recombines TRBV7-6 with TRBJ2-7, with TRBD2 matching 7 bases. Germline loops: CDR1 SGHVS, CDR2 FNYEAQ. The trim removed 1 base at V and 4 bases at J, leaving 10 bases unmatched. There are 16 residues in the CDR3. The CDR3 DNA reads TGTGCCAGCAGCTTAGGGGGAGGGACCCTAGCTTACGAGCAGTACTTC. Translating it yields CASSLGGGTLAYEQYF.